The 20 T cell receptor beta chains reported below all come from one sample, sequenced in a study of blood T cells in healthy people across ages. A sample-barcoded 5' primer and a J-beta primer mix were used in a second PCR of about 6 to 11 cycles. TCRdb re-derived calls from the 5' RACE reads in MiXCR, one entry per CDR3 protein. The sample includes 1.5 million to 2 million distinct CDR3 sequences, roughly two fifths of them seen just once. The specimen was blood. The receptor source for this set is a human donor in good health.

Regarding this clonotype: The conserved phenylalanine or tryptophan is not found at the CDR3 terminus, so this likely reflects a read error. The V call is TRBV9, the J call TRBJ2-3; TRBD1 or TRBD2 may be the D gene (7 bases each). V dropped 6 bases and J dropped 0 bases, with 14 bases sitting between them. This CDR3 comprises 15 residues. Germline CDR1 and CDR2: SGDLS and YYNGEE. CDR3 in DNA: TGTGCCAGCACCCAGGGGGGGCAGAGCACAGATACGCAGTATTCT. This encodes CASTQGGQSTDTQYS.

This clonotype was seen repeatedly, ten times or more. This rearrangement joins TRBV4-1 to TRBJ2-3; a possible D gene is TRBD2 (5 bases). Germline V CDR1 and CDR2: MGHRA, YSYEKL. The CDR3 runs to 14 residues. The V gene lost 1 base and the J gene lost 2 bases, with 7 bases spanning the gap. DNA of the CDR3: TGCGCCAGCAGCCAAGGAGGACTCACAGATACGCAGTATTTT. It yields the protein CASSQGGLTDTQYF.

The V and J genes are TRBV2 and TRBJ2-7, with D possibly being TRBD1 (6 bases). The CDR3 runs 14 residues. The germline gives CDR1 SNHLY, CDR2 FYNNEI. V was clipped by 3 bases and J by 3 bases, with 12 bases between them. CDR3 sequence (DNA): TGTGCCAGCAGTGATCGTCAGGGGAACTACGAGCAGTACTTC. Translated, it gives CASSDRQGNYEQYF. Using reference TRBV2 and TRBJ2-7 for the parts outside the CDR3, the full variable domain is EPEVTQTPSHQVTQMGQEVILRCVPISNHLYFYWYRQILGQKVEFLVSFYNNEISEKSEIFDDQFSVERPDGSNFTLKIRSTKLEDSAMYFCASSDRQGNYEQYFGPGTRLTVT.

This chain connects TRBV7-9 to TRBJ2-3; TRBD2 agrees at 10 bases. The CDR3 covers 14 residues. The germline V gene has CDR1 SEHNR and CDR2 FQNEAQ (reference sequence). V shed 8 bases, J shed 6 bases, and the junction held 8 bases outside the gene matches. CDR3 amino acids: CASCPSGGADTQYF. The CDR3 DNA reads as TGTGCCAGCTGCCCGAGCGGGGGGGCTGATACGCAGTATTTT.

As DNA, the CDR3 is TGTGCCAGCAGTTGGGCCCCAGGGAGTTCCCACGAGCAGTACTTC. Protein sequence: CASSWAPGSSHEQYF. The rearrangement joins TRBV7-9 to TRBJ2-5; D assignment may be TRBD1 or TRBD2 (5 bases each). The J call may be in error: the DNA end matches TRBJ2-7 better. The germline CDR1 and CDR2 sequences are SEHNR and FQNEAQ (reference sequence). The CDR3 has 15 residues.

The chain is built from TRBV25-1 and TRBJ1-1; D gene unclear. The CDR3 is 12 amino acids. V was cut by 5 bases and J by 6 bases, with 10 bases left in between. The germline V gene has CDR1 MGHDK and CDR2 SYGVNS. CDR3 nucleotides: TGTGCCAGCAGTCGCCAGTTCTCTGAAGCTTTCTTT. This encodes CASSRQFSEAFF.

The J gene is TRBJ2-6, the V gene TRBV12-3 or TRBV12-4; D is undetermined. V lost 5 bases to trimming and J lost 0 bases, with 14 bases between them. This CDR3 contains 17 residues. The CDR3 coding sequence is TGTGCCAGCAGTGGAGCCCCAAGCTACTCTGGGGCCAACGTCCTGACTTTC. Its translation: CASSGAPSYSGANVLTF.

This clonotype has just a few counts. CDR3 in DNA: TGTGCCAGCAGCTTAGTGGGGGATAGTCTTTCCTACGAGCAGTACTTC. Translating it yields CASSLVGDSLSYEQYF. The V and J genes are TRBV7-9 and TRBJ2-7, with D tentatively TRBD1 or TRBD2 (5 bases each). V lost 1 base, J lost 1 base, and 14 bases lay in between. Germline V gives CDR1 SEHNR, CDR2 FQNEAQ (reference sequence). The CDR3 runs to 16 residues.

This clonotype has more than one count but fewer than ten. V is TRBV7-2 and J is TRBJ2-5; D unclear. CDR1 and CDR2 from the germline V gene are SGHTA and FQGNSA. V was shortened by 6 bases and J by 5 bases, with 19 bases between the two germline ends. The CDR3 has 15 amino acids. The CDR3 reads CASSRGSRKEETQYF. CDR3 in DNA: TGTGCCAGCAGTAGAGGCAGCAGGAAGGAGGAGACCCAGTACTTC.

This clonotype has more than one count but fewer than ten. The rearrangement uses TRBV12-3 or TRBV12-4 and TRBJ1-6; D possibly corresponds to TRBD1 (5 bases). The germline V and J ends were trimmed by 1 base and 8 bases, with 21 bases remaining between them. This CDR3 has 18 residues. The DNA for the CDR3 is TGTGCCAGCAGTTTAGTCCAACCCGTGACGGGGGTAGATTCACCCCTCCACTTT. The encoded protein is CASSLVQPVTGVDSPLHF.

The DNA of the CDR3 is TGTGCCAGCAGTTTGTATGGGGCTATGAACACTGAAGCTTTCTTT. Translating gives CASSLYGAMNTEAFF. The V and J genes are TRBV12-3 or TRBV12-4 and TRBJ1-1; possible D gene TRBD1, 5 bases. Between the trimmed V and J ends, which lost 3 bases and 0 bases, there was a span of 11 bases. CDR3 length: 15 residues.

The chain is built from TRBV7-2 and TRBJ1-2, with D hard to call. The V end lost 0 bases, the J end lost 8 bases, and 7 bases lay between the germline ends. This CDR3 has 12 residues. CDR1 is SGHTA, CDR2 FQGNSA, per germline. Here the CDR3 reads CASSLAGKGYTF. DNA of the CDR3: TGTGCCAGCAGCTTAGCTGGGAAAGGCTACACCTTC. Together with reference TRBV7-2 and TRBJ1-2, the CDR3 gives the full variable domain: GAGVSQSPSNKVTEKGKDVELRCDPISGHTALYWYRQSLGQGLEFLIYFQGNSAPDKSGLPSDRFSAERTGGSVSTLTIQRTQQEDSAVYLCASSLAGKGYTFGSGTRLTVV.

This clonotype was seen a few times. The CDR3 nucleotides are TGTGCCAGCTCACGAGACATCTACACTGAAGCTTTCTTT. Its translation is CASSRDIYTEAFF. The chain carries TRBV18 and TRBJ1-1, with D hard to call. Germline V lookup: CDR1 KGHSH, CDR2 LQKENI. The length of the CDR3 is 13 residues. V lost 4 bases and J lost 3, with 9 bases in between.

J is TRBJ2-7 and V is TRBV20-1; 8 bases align to TRBD1. CDR1 is DFQATT, CDR2 SNEGSKA, per germline (reference sequence). This CDR3 comprises 14 residues. V shed 3 bases and J 1 base; nucleotides not matched to a gene: 5. The CDR3 reads CSARPTGGSYEQYF. The CDR3, as DNA: TGCAGTGCTAGGCCTACAGGGGGTTCCTACGAGCAGTACTTC.

The V gene is TRBV12-3 or TRBV12-4, the J gene TRBJ2-1; possible D gene TRBD2, 7 bases. The CDR3 covers 16 residues. Trimming cost V 7 bases and J 7 bases, with 23 bases left between them. The CDR3 nucleotides are TGTGCCAGCACCTTTAGGGGGGACTACGTGGGTAATGAGCAGTTCTTC. It is translated as CASTFRGDYVGNEQFF.

The V and J genes are TRBV28 and TRBJ1-2, with TRBD1 matching 7 bases. V was clipped by 6 bases and J by 7 bases; unmatched bases: 11. The CDR3 length is 14 residues. Per the germline V gene, CDR1 is MDHEN and CDR2 is SYDVKM. The CDR3 coding sequence is TGTGCCAGCAGCCCGGACAGGCTTGGCAGTGGCTACACCTTC. This sequence encodes CASSPDRLGSGYTF.

This rearrangement joins TRBV3-1 to TRBJ2-3, with TRBD2 matching 10 bases. The J segment lost 5 bases and the V segment lost 1 base, leaving 12 bases of the junction unmatched. The CDR3 has 18 residues. In germline, CDR1 is LGHDT, CDR2 YNNKEL (reference sequence). Written as DNA, the CDR3 is TGTGCCAGCAGCCAAGTTCCACCGCTAGCGGGGGTACTAGATACGCAGTATTTT. Residues: CASSQVPPLAGVLDTQYF.

The V gene is TRBV7-9, the J gene TRBJ1-1; D call uncertain. The germline gives CDR1 SEHNR, CDR2 FQNEAQ (reference sequence). The CDR3 consists of 12 residues. The V and J ends lost 6 bases and 3 bases respectively, with 8 bases between them. CDR3 sequence reads: CASSNQDTEAFF. CDR3 coding DNA: TGTGCCAGCAGTAATCAGGACACTGAAGCTTTCTTT.

V and J are TRBV7-2 and TRBJ1-2, with 10 positions matching TRBD1. CDR1 is SGHTA, CDR2 FQGNSA, per germline. This CDR3 is built from 16 residues. V shed 0 bases, J shed 6 bases, and the junction held 7 bases outside the gene matches. CDR3 DNA sequence: TGTGCCAGCAGCTTAGCGACAGGGGGCCTATCTAATGGCTACACCTTC. Its protein product is CASSLATGGLSNGYTF.

This clonotype was counted between two and nine times. The gene calls are TRBV28 and TRBJ2-7; perhaps TRBD2 as D (7 bases). The CDR3 consists of 16 residues. In germline, CDR1 is MDHEN, CDR2 SYDVKM. V was shortened by 5 bases and J by 0 bases, with 17 bases between the two germline ends. The CDR3 here is CASSGGARLTSYEQYF. The CDR3 bases are TGTGCCAGCAGTGGGGGGGCCAGGCTAACCTCCTACGAGCAGTACTTC.